This T cell receptor (beta chain) derives from a study of blood T cell repertoires in COVID-19. On the study more broadly: Sources were T cells, B-cell-depleted T cells, or PBMCs; the material itself was cDNA or gDNA.

CDR1 is MNHEY and CDR2 is SVGAGI in the germline V gene. The CDR3 totals 14 residues. V trimming: 7 bases; J trimming: 8 bases; junction bases outside the gene matches: 7. Authors' analysis steps: Scientists estimated how many nucleated cells there were by amplifying reference gene primers. Some clones are missing from TCRdb's copy, which holds only in-frame ones; the method was immunoSEQ multiplex PCR. That table supplies the V and J calls and clone size; D and trimming were determined from the DNA. The data show about 99,000 clones, with 79% seen just once and 18% held by the top ten. This receptor was identified in a woman of 80 years or more with active or convalescent COVID-19. Sequences were obtained from peripheral blood. The chain uses TRBV6-5 and TRBJ1-4, with 10 bases lining up with TRBD1. The CDR3 is CASNRQGAKEKLFF. CDR3 coding DNA: TGTGCCAGCAACCGACAGGGGGCGAAGGAAAAACTGTTTTTT.